This T cell receptor beta chain is from a study of T-cell reconstitution after alpha-beta-depleted transplantation in children. CDR1 is SGHDT, CDR2 YYEEEE, per germline. V lost 4 bases, J lost 4 bases, and 11 bases stayed unmatched. CDR3 length: 16 amino acids. Molecular barcoding with unique molecular identifiers was used for the TCRbeta library. TCRdb re-called the PCR reads with MiXCR, one entry per CDR3 protein. The sample has 250,000 to 350,000 distinct CDR3 sequences, 9.9% seen once. This clonotype was seen more than once but under ten times. Specimen: PBMCs from the stem cell graft donor, collected from the stem cell graft. The clonotype was recovered from a human donor who donated a stem cell graft to a child with SCID. The chain has TRBV5-6 and TRBJ1-1; 9 bases line up with TRBD1. The CDR3 loop reads CASSLQGAWIGTEAFF. In DNA form, the CDR3 reads TGTGCCAGCAGCCTACAGGGGGCGTGGATCGGCACTGAAGCTTTCTTT.